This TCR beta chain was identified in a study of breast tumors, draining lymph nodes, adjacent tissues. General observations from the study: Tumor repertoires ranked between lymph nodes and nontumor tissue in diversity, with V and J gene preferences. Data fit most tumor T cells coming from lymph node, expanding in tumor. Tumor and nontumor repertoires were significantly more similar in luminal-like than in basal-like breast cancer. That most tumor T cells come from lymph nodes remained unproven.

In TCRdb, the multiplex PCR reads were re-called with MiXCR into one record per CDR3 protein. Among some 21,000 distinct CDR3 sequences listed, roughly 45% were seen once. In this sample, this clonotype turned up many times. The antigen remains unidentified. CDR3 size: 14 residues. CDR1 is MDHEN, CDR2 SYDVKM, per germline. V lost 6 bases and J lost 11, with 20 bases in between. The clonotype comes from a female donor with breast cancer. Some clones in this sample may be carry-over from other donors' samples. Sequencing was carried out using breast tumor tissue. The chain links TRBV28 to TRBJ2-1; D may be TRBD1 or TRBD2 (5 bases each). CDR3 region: CASSLPGASKKQFF. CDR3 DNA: TGTGCCAGCAGCCTTCCCGGGGCCTCCAAAAAGCAGTTCTTC.